These T cell receptor beta chains were read from a single sample in a study of blood T cell repertoires in COVID-19. The method was immunoSEQ multiplex PCR; TCRdb's version includes in-frame clones alone and lacks a portion of them. This table has a few hundred thousand clones, more than 70% appearing once. The sequenced material came from peripheral blood. All receptors derive from a woman aged 50 to 60 with acute or convalescent COVID-19. The conserved cysteine and the conserved F or W are not part of the CDR3 here. The D gene is left open where the match is weak.

d_call j_call v_call cdr3_aa
TRBD1 TRBJ2-3 TRBV2 ASRGLGQRTDTQY
. TRBJ2-5 TRBV24-1 ATSANGETQY
TRBD1 TRBJ1-2 TRBV7-9 AGDRDRDYGYT
TRBD2 TRBJ2-1 TRBV30 AWTQRGRVEQF
TRBD1 TRBJ1-5 TRBV6-5 ASGPTGSNQPQH
. TRBJ1-2 TRBV29-1 SVDQAGPLGGYT
TRBD2 TRBJ2-7 TRBV27 ASSLSASGSYEQY
. TRBJ2-2 TRBV5-1 ASSLTGTNTGELF
. TRBJ1-1 TRBV28 ASSPRAGGGEAF
TRBD2 TRBJ2-3 TRBV5-4 ASSLAGGSTDTQY
. TRBJ2-2 TRBV5-4 ASSNREGTGELF
. TRBJ2-1 TRBV7-9 ASGSVRGSNEQF
. TRBJ1-2 TRBV7-2 ASSADRYHGYT
. TRBJ2-1 TRBV6-1 ASRYTGLVDEQF
TRBD1 TRBJ1-1 TRBV29-1 SAGTGGTEAF
. TRBJ1-1 TRBV30 AWSGRLTEAF
. TRBJ2-3 TRBV11-2 ASTQTQGTDTQY
TRBD1 TRBJ1-2 TRBV5-4 ASSLGQGDYGYT
. TRBJ2-1 TRBV18 ASSPAGSPYNEQF
. TRBJ1-2 TRBV5-1 ASSYTADGYT
. TRBJ1-5 TRBV29-1 SVGGSNNQPQH
. TRBJ2-1 TRBV7-9 ASSQLGGNEQF
. TRBJ2-1 TRBV11-2 ASRAPWAGYNEQF
TRBD1 TRBJ1-2 TRBV11-2 ASSLKRQGAEGYT
TRBD1 TRBJ1-2 TRBV24-1 ATSDPTGTGYT
TRBD1 TRBJ2-3 TRBV5-1 ASSLGQGASTDTQY
. TRBJ2-5 TRBV7-2 ASTLTGDGETQY
TRBD2 TRBJ2-1 TRBV29-1 SVIPGSSGNEQF
. TRBJ1-1 TRBV7-2 ASSGGWSTEAF
. TRBJ1-4 TRBV5-1 ASSLWADDEKLF
. TRBJ2-1 TRBV7-8 ASSLMRTLNNEQF
. TRBJ2-4 TRBV19 ASGTGGAKNIQY
TRBD1 TRBJ1-1 TRBV2 ASSGPRDRRAF
. TRBJ2-5 TRBV7-9 ASSPAGLETQY
TRBD1 TRBJ1-2 TRBV6-5 ASTGTGGNYGYT
TRBD2 TRBJ2-1 TRBV19 ASSMGLAGAVYEQF
TRBD1 TRBJ1-1 TRBV9 ASSDRPGGMNTEAF